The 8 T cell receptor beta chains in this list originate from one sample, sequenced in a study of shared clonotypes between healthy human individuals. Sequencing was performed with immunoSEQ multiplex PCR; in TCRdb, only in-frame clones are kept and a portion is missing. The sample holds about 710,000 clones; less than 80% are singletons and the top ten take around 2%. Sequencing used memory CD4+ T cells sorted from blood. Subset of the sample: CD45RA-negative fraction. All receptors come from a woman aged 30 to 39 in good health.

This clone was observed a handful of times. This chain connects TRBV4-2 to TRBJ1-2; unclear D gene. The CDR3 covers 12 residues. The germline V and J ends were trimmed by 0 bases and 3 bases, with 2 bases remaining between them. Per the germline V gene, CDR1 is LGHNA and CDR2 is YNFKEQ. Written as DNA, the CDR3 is TGTGCCAGCAGCCAAGAGTACTATGGCTACACCTTC. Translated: CASSQEYYGYTF.

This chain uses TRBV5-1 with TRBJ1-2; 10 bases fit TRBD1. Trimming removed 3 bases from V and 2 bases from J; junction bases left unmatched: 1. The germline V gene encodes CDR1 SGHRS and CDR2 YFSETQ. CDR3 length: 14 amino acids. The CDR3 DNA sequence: TGCGCCAGCAGCTGGACAGGGGGAAACTATGGCTACACCTTC. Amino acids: CASSWTGGNYGYTF.

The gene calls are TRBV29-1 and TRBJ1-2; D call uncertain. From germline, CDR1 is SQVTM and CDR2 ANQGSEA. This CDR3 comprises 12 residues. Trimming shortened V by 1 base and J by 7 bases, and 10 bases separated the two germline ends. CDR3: CSVEGLQVGYTF. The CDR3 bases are TGCAGCGTTGAAGGGTTGCAAGTTGGCTACACCTTC.

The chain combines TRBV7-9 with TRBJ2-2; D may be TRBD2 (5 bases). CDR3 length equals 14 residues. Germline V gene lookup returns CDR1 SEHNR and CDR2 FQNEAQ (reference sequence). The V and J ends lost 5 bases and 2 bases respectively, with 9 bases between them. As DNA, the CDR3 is TGTGCCAGCAGCCATGACTACAACACCGGGGAGCTGTTTTTT. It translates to CASSHDYNTGELFF.

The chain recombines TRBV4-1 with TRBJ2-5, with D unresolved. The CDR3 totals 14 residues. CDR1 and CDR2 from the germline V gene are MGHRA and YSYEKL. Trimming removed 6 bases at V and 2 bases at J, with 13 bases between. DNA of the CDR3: TGCGCCAGCAGTCCCGATGACTCGCAAGAGACCCAGTACTTC. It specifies CASSPDDSQETQYF.

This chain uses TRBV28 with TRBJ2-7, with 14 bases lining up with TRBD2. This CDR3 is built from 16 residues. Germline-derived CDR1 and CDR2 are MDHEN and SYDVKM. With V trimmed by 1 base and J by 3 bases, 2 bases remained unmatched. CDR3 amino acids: CASSLFGTSGSYEQYF. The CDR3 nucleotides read TGTGCCAGCAGTTTATTTGGGACTAGCGGGAGCTACGAGCAGTACTTC.

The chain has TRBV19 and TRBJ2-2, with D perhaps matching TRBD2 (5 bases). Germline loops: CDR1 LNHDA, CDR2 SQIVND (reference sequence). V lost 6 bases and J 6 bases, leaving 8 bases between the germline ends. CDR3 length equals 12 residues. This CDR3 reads CASSEEAGELFF. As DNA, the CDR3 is TGTGCCAGTAGCGAGGAGGCCGGGGAGCTGTTTTTT.

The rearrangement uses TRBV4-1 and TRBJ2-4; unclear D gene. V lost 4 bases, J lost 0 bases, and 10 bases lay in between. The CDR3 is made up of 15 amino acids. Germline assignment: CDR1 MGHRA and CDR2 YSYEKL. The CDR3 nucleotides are TGCGCCAGCAGCCGGTTGGAGACAGCCAAAAACATTCAGTACTTC. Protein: CASSRLETAKNIQYF.